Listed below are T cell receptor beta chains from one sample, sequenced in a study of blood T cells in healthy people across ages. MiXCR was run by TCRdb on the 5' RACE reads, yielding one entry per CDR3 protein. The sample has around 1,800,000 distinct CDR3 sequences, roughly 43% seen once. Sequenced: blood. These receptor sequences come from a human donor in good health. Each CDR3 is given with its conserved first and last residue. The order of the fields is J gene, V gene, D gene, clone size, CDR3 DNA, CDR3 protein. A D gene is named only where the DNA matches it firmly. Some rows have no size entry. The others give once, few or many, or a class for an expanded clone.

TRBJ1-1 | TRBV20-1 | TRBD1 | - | TGCAGTGCCGATTACAACAGGGGTACCCTGAAGAACACTGAAGCTTTCTTT | CSADYNRGTLKNTEAFF
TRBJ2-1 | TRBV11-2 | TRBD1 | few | TGTGCCAGCAGCAAAACAGGGGGTGAGCGAGAGCAGTTCTTC | CASSKTGGEREQFF
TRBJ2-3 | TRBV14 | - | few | TGTGCCAGCAGGCGGGGCTCCTGGGGCACAGATACGCAGTATTTT | CASRRGSWGTDTQYF
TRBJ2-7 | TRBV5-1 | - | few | TGCGCCAGCAGCGCGACACAGGGAAGCTCCTACGAGCAGTACTTC | CASSATQGSSYEQYF
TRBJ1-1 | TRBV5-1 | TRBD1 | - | TGCGCCAGCAGCATACGACAGGGATTAAGGACTGAAGCTTTCTTT | CASSIRQGLRTEAFF
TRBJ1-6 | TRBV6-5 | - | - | TGTGCCAGCAGACCGGACAGTATCGGTTCACCCCTCCACTTT | CASRPDSIGSPLHF
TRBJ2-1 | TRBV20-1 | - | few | TGCAGTGCTACCGACAGTTTCCGAATACGGAATGAGCAGTTCTTC | CSATDSFRIRNEQFF
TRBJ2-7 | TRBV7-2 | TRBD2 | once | TGTGCCAGCAGCTTAGTGGTTGGCGGGAGCAAGGAGTACTTC | CASSLVVGGSKEYF
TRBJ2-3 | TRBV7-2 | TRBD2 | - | TGTGCCAGCAGTAACGGGACTAGCCGGGCAGATACGCAGTATTTT | CASSNGTSRADTQYF
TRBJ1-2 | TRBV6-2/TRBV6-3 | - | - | TGTGCCAGCAGTTACGTCGGAATAAACTATGGCTACACCTTC | CASSYVGINYGYTF
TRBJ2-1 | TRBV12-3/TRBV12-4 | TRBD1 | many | TGTGCCAGCAGCCTGACAGGGGGCGGCAATGAGCAGTTCTTC | CASSLTGGGNEQFF
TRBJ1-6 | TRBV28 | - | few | TGTGCCAGTCTTCGACAGGACTCGCCCCTCCACTTT | CASLRQDSPLHF
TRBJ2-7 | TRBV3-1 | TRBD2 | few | TGTGCCAGCAGCCAAGGCAGCGGGGGTCGCTACGAGCAGTACTTC | CASSQGSGGRYEQYF
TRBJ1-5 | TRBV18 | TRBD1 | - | TGTGCCAGCTCACCCTACGAGACAGGGGGCGGACAGCCCCAGCATTTT | CASSPYETGGGQPQHF
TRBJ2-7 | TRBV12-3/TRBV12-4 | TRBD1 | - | TGTGCCAGCAGTTTTACCCTCTTGGGGACAGGGGGACGCGAGCAGTACTTC | CASSFTLLGTGGREQYF
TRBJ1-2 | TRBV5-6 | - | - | TGTGCCAGCAGCTTGCTGGGATCCGGAGAATATGGCTACACCTTC | CASSLLGSGEYGYTF
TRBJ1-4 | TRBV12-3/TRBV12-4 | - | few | TGTGCCAGCGGCGGAGATAATGAAAAACTGTTTTTT | CASGGDNEKLFF
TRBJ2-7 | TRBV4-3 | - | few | TGCGCCAGCAGCCAGAGGGTTACCGGGACCGTTTCCTACGAGCAGTACTTC | CASSQRVTGTVSYEQYF
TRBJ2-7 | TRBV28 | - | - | TGTGCCAGCAGGAGGGGTGGGACTCACTACGAGCAGTACTTC | CASRRGGTHYEQYF
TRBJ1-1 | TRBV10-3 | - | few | TGTGCCACCTATTTTACCTGGACATCGAACACTGAAGCTTTCTTT | CATYFTWTSNTEAFF
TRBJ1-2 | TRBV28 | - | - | TGTGCCAGCAGTTTAATCCGCCCAGTACCTAACTATGGCTACACCTTC | CASSLIRPVPNYGYTF
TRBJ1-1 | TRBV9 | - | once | TGTGCCAGCAGCGTATGGGCTGGGGGCGGCACTGAAGCTTTCTTT | CASSVWAGGGTEAFF
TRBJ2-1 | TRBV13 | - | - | TGTGCCAGCAGCTTAGGCCCTACAAGGAATGAGCAGTTCTTC | CASSLGPTRNEQFF
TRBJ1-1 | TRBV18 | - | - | TGTGCCAGCTCACCACGTCAGGGCCTTTCGGGAGGGAACACTGAAGCTTTCTTT | CASSPRQGLSGGNTEAFF